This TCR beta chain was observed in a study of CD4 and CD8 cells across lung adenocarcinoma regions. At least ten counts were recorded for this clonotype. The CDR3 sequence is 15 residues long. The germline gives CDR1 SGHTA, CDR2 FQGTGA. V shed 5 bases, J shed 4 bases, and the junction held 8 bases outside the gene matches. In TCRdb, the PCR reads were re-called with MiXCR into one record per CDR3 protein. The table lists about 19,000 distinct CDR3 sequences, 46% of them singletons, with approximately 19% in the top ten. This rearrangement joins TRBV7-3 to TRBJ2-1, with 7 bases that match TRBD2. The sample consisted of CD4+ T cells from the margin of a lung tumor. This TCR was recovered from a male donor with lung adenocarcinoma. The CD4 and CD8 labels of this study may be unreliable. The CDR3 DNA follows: TGTGCCAGCAGCCCGATGAGGGGAGGGTACAATGAGCAGTTCTTC. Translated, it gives CASSPMRGGYNEQFF.